The rows below give T cell receptor beta chains drawn from one sample of a study of OX40 agonist ivuxolimab in advanced cancers. TCRdb's table, derived via immunoSEQ multiplex PCR, lists solely in-frame clones and lacks some. The sample has some 100,000 clones, around 89% seen once. The input for sequencing was CD4+ or CD8+ T cells sorted from blood, taken in a trial of the OX40 agonist ivuxolimab. All receptors come from an adult with an advanced solid tumor such as melanoma, head and neck, liver or kidney cancer. CDR3s include the opening cysteine and the closing phenylalanine or tryptophan. A D gene is named only where the DNA matches it firmly. Not every row has a clone size; where given, it reads once, few, many or a size class.

D gene: .; V gene: TRBV28; CDR3 length: 13; J gene: TRBJ1-5; clone size: .; CDR3 DNA: TGTGCCAGCAGTTTATTGGGGGGGCAGCCCCAGCATTTT; CDR3 protein: CASSLLGGQPQHF
D gene: .; V gene: TRBV6-1; CDR3 length: 14; J gene: TRBJ1-2; clone size: .; CDR3 DNA: TGTGCCAGCAGTGAACTCGGGCGGAACTATGGCTACACCTTC; CDR3 protein: CASSELGRNYGYTF
D gene: TRBD1; V gene: TRBV4-1; CDR3 length: 14; J gene: TRBJ1-4; clone size: .; CDR3 DNA: TGCGCCAGCAGGAGGACAGGGTCATATGAAAAACTGTTTTTT; CDR3 protein: CASRRTGSYEKLFF
D gene: .; V gene: TRBV9; CDR3 length: 14; J gene: TRBJ2-5; clone size: once; CDR3 DNA: TGTGCCAGCAGCGTAGATCCGGGAAAAGAGACCCAGTACTTC; CDR3 protein: CASSVDPGKETQYF
D gene: TRBD1; V gene: TRBV6-1; CDR3 length: 12; J gene: TRBJ2-7; clone size: .; CDR3 DNA: TGTGCCAGCAGCGGACAGGGCTACGAGCAGTACTTC; CDR3 protein: CASSGQGYEQYF
D gene: .; V gene: TRBV7-9; CDR3 length: 12; J gene: TRBJ2-7; clone size: .; CDR3 DNA: TGTGCCAGCAGCAAATATCCCTACGAGCAGTACTTC; CDR3 protein: CASSKYPYEQYF
D gene: .; V gene: TRBV5-1; CDR3 length: 16; J gene: TRBJ2-2; clone size: .; CDR3 DNA: TGCGCCAGCAGCCCTAAAAACGATTTCGTCACCGGGGAGCTGTTTTTT; CDR3 protein: CASSPKNDFVTGELFF
D gene: .; V gene: TRBV7-2; CDR3 length: 15; J gene: TRBJ1-6; clone size: .; CDR3 DNA: TGTGCCAGCAGCTCCCTGGGCCTACGCCAATCACCCCTCCACTTT; CDR3 protein: CASSSLGLRQSPLHF
D gene: .; V gene: TRBV19; CDR3 length: 14; J gene: TRBJ2-5; clone size: .; CDR3 DNA: TGTGCCAGTACCCTGACAGGACTGGGGGAGACCCAGTACTTC; CDR3 protein: CASTLTGLGETQYF
D gene: TRBD1; V gene: TRBV6-1; CDR3 length: 15; J gene: TRBJ2-7; clone size: .; CDR3 DNA: TGTGCCAGCAGTGTAGTAGGGACAGGCTCCTACGAGCAGTACTTC; CDR3 protein: CASSVVGTGSYEQYF
D gene: .; V gene: TRBV9; CDR3 length: 14; J gene: TRBJ1-1; clone size: .; CDR3 DNA: TGTGCCAGCAGCGGACCCGGCGGGACATGGGTAGCTTTCTTT; CDR3 protein: CASSGPGGTWVAFF
D gene: .; V gene: TRBV19; CDR3 length: 16; J gene: TRBJ1-1; clone size: .; CDR3 DNA: TGTGCCAGTAGCCCTAGATTGGGGGGAAGGAACACTGAAGCTTTCTTT; CDR3 protein: CASSPRLGGRNTEAFF
D gene: .; V gene: TRBV2; CDR3 length: 14; J gene: TRBJ1-3; clone size: .; CDR3 DNA: TGTGCCAGCAGTAAGGGGGTGTTTGGAAACACCATATATTTT; CDR3 protein: CASSKGVFGNTIYF
D gene: .; V gene: TRBV6-6; CDR3 length: 13; J gene: TRBJ2-7; clone size: .; CDR3 DNA: TGTGCCAGCGCCGGCAACTCAATCGGGGAGCAGTACTTC; CDR3 protein: CASAGNSIGEQYF
D gene: TRBD2; V gene: TRBV5-1; CDR3 length: 14; J gene: TRBJ2-4; clone size: .; CDR3 DNA: TGCGCCAGCAGCCCACTAGCGCGGCAAGCTATTCAGTACTTC; CDR3 protein: CASSPLARQAIQYF
D gene: TRBD2; V gene: TRBV11-2; CDR3 length: 14; J gene: TRBJ2-1; clone size: .; CDR3 DNA: TGTGCCAGCAGCCCGGTGGCTAGCGGGCTTGAGCAGTTCTTC; CDR3 protein: CASSPVASGLEQFF
D gene: TRBD1; V gene: TRBV7-3; CDR3 length: 14; J gene: TRBJ2-2; clone size: .; CDR3 DNA: TGTGCCAGCAGCACAGACAGGGTATCCGGGGAGCTGTTTTTT; CDR3 protein: CASSTDRVSGELFF
D gene: TRBD2; V gene: TRBV10-3; CDR3 length: 14; J gene: TRBJ2-3; clone size: .; CDR3 DNA: TGTGCCATCAGGGGCGGGAGGGCCGAAGATACGCAGTATTTT; CDR3 protein: CAIRGGRAEDTQYF
D gene: TRBD2; V gene: TRBV6-6; CDR3 length: 15; J gene: TRBJ2-5; clone size: .; CDR3 DNA: TGTGCCAGCAGTTTAGCGGGAGTCCCCCAAGAGACCCAGTACTTC; CDR3 protein: CASSLAGVPQETQYF
D gene: .; V gene: TRBV5-1; CDR3 length: 14; J gene: TRBJ1-1; clone size: .; CDR3 DNA: TGCGCCAGTCACCTGGACAGCATGAACACTGAAGCTTTCTTT; CDR3 protein: CASHLDSMNTEAFF
D gene: .; V gene: TRBV5-4; CDR3 length: 16; J gene: TRBJ2-6; clone size: .; CDR3 DNA: TGTGCCAGCAGCTCTGAGGTCTATCGTGGGGCCAACGTCCTGACTTTC; CDR3 protein: CASSSEVYRGANVLTF
D gene: .; V gene: TRBV30; CDR3 length: 15; J gene: TRBJ1-2; clone size: .; CDR3 DNA: TGTGCCTGGAGTGTACACAAGGTTGCCTTCTATGGCTACACCTTC; CDR3 protein: CAWSVHKVAFYGYTF
D gene: TRBD2; V gene: TRBV6-1; CDR3 length: 13; J gene: TRBJ2-1; clone size: .; CDR3 DNA: TGTGCCAGCAGGCTAGCGGGGCAAAATGAGCAGTTCTTC; CDR3 protein: CASRLAGQNEQFF
D gene: .; V gene: TRBV19; CDR3 length: 16; J gene: TRBJ2-4; clone size: .; CDR3 DNA: TGTGCCAGTACCGCTGGCGTGGGGGCTGCCAAAAACATTCAGTACTTC; CDR3 protein: CASTAGVGAAKNIQYF
D gene: TRBD1; V gene: TRBV28; CDR3 length: 17; J gene: TRBJ1-1; clone size: once; CDR3 DNA: TGTGCCAGCAGCGGCTATTCGGACAGGGCCTTCCTCTTTTCCGCTTTCTTT; CDR3 protein: CASSGYSDRAFLFSAFF
D gene: .; V gene: TRBV28; CDR3 length: 15; J gene: TRBJ1-5; clone size: .; CDR3 DNA: TGTGCCAGCAGTATCCGCCTCTCAGGGGATCAGCCCCAGCATTTT; CDR3 protein: CASSIRLSGDQPQHF
D gene: .; V gene: TRBV5-1; CDR3 length: 16; J gene: TRBJ1-6; clone size: .; CDR3 DNA: TGCGCCAGCAGCTCAGACAGGAGCTCCTATAATTCACCCCTCCACTTT; CDR3 protein: CASSSDRSSYNSPLHF
D gene: .; V gene: TRBV7-6; CDR3 length: 15; J gene: TRBJ2-7; clone size: .; CDR3 DNA: TGTGCCAGCAGCTTAGGCCGGACGGGCTCCTACGAGCAGTACTTC; CDR3 protein: CASSLGRTGSYEQYF
D gene: .; V gene: TRBV19; CDR3 length: 12; J gene: TRBJ2-7; clone size: once; CDR3 DNA: TGTGCCAGTAGCCCCCTATTCGGCGAGCAGTACTTC; CDR3 protein: CASSPLFGEQYF
D gene: .; V gene: TRBV28; CDR3 length: 14; J gene: TRBJ1-1; clone size: .; CDR3 DNA: TGTGCCAGCAGTTTATTAGTGGGAAACACTGAAGCTTTCTTT; CDR3 protein: CASSLLVGNTEAFF
D gene: TRBD1; V gene: TRBV5-4; CDR3 length: 15; J gene: TRBJ2-7; clone size: .; CDR3 DNA: TGTGCCAGCAGCTGGGGGGGACAGGGGCCCTACGAGCAGTACTTC; CDR3 protein: CASSWGGQGPYEQYF
D gene: .; V gene: TRBV19; CDR3 length: 13; J gene: TRBJ2-3; clone size: .; CDR3 DNA: TGTGCCAGTAGTTTCTCCAACTCAGATACGCAGTATTTT; CDR3 protein: CASSFSNSDTQYF
D gene: TRBD2; V gene: TRBV7-3; CDR3 length: 17; J gene: TRBJ2-3; clone size: .; CDR3 DNA: TGTGCCAGCAGCCCACAAGGACTAGCCTTGGGCACAGATACGCAGTATTTT; CDR3 protein: CASSPQGLALGTDTQYF
D gene: .; V gene: TRBV6-5; CDR3 length: 12; J gene: TRBJ2-7; clone size: once; CDR3 DNA: TGTGCCAGCGGCCGGCCCCCCTACGAGCAGTACTTC; CDR3 protein: CASGRPPYEQYF
D gene: TRBD2; V gene: TRBV27; CDR3 length: 15; J gene: TRBJ2-1; clone size: .; CDR3 DNA: TGTGCCAGCAGTTTGATACTAGCGGGAGGAAATGAGCAGTTCTTC; CDR3 protein: CASSLILAGGNEQFF
D gene: .; V gene: TRBV30; CDR3 length: 15; J gene: TRBJ1-4; clone size: .; CDR3 DNA: TGTGCCTGGAGCGCTACGGTTGTGGCTAATGAAAAACTGTTTTTT; CDR3 protein: CAWSATVVANEKLFF
D gene: .; V gene: TRBV5-1; CDR3 length: 14; J gene: TRBJ2-7; clone size: .; CDR3 DNA: TGCGCCAGCAGCTTGGCGGAGCGGCCCTACGAGCAGTACTTC; CDR3 protein: CASSLAERPYEQYF
D gene: .; V gene: TRBV28; CDR3 length: 15; J gene: TRBJ2-3; clone size: .; CDR3 DNA: TGTGCCAGCAGTTATGGTAGCGGATACACAGATACGCAGTATTTT; CDR3 protein: CASSYGSGYTDTQYF
D gene: TRBD1; V gene: TRBV7-8; CDR3 length: 18; J gene: TRBJ1-4; clone size: .; CDR3 DNA: TGTGCCAGCAGCTTAGGGTTGTTTTCGGGACAGGGAATCCCAAAACTGTTTTTT; CDR3 protein: CASSLGLFSGQGIPKLFF
D gene: .; V gene: TRBV27; CDR3 length: 16; J gene: TRBJ2-7; clone size: .; CDR3 DNA: TGTGCCAGCAGTTTAGGGACTTCGCCAATCTCCTACGAGCAGTACTTC; CDR3 protein: CASSLGTSPISYEQYF